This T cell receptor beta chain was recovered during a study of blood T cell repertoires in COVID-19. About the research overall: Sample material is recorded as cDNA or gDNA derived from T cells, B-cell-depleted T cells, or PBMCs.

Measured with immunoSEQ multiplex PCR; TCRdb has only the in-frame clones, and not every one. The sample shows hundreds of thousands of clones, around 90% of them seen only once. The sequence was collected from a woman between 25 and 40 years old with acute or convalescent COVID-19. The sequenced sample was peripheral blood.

CDR3 sequence: CASSRSDSYNEQFF. The CDR3 DNA is TGTGCCAGCAGCCGTAGCGACTCCTACAATGAGCAGTTCTTC. The chain carries TRBV3-1 (or the pseudogene TRBV3-2) and TRBJ2-1; D is possibly TRBD2 (5 bases). Trimming took 4 bases from V and 0 from J, leaving 7 bases between them. The germline gives CDR1 LGHDT, CDR2 YNNKEL (reference sequence). The CDR3 extends over 14 amino acids.